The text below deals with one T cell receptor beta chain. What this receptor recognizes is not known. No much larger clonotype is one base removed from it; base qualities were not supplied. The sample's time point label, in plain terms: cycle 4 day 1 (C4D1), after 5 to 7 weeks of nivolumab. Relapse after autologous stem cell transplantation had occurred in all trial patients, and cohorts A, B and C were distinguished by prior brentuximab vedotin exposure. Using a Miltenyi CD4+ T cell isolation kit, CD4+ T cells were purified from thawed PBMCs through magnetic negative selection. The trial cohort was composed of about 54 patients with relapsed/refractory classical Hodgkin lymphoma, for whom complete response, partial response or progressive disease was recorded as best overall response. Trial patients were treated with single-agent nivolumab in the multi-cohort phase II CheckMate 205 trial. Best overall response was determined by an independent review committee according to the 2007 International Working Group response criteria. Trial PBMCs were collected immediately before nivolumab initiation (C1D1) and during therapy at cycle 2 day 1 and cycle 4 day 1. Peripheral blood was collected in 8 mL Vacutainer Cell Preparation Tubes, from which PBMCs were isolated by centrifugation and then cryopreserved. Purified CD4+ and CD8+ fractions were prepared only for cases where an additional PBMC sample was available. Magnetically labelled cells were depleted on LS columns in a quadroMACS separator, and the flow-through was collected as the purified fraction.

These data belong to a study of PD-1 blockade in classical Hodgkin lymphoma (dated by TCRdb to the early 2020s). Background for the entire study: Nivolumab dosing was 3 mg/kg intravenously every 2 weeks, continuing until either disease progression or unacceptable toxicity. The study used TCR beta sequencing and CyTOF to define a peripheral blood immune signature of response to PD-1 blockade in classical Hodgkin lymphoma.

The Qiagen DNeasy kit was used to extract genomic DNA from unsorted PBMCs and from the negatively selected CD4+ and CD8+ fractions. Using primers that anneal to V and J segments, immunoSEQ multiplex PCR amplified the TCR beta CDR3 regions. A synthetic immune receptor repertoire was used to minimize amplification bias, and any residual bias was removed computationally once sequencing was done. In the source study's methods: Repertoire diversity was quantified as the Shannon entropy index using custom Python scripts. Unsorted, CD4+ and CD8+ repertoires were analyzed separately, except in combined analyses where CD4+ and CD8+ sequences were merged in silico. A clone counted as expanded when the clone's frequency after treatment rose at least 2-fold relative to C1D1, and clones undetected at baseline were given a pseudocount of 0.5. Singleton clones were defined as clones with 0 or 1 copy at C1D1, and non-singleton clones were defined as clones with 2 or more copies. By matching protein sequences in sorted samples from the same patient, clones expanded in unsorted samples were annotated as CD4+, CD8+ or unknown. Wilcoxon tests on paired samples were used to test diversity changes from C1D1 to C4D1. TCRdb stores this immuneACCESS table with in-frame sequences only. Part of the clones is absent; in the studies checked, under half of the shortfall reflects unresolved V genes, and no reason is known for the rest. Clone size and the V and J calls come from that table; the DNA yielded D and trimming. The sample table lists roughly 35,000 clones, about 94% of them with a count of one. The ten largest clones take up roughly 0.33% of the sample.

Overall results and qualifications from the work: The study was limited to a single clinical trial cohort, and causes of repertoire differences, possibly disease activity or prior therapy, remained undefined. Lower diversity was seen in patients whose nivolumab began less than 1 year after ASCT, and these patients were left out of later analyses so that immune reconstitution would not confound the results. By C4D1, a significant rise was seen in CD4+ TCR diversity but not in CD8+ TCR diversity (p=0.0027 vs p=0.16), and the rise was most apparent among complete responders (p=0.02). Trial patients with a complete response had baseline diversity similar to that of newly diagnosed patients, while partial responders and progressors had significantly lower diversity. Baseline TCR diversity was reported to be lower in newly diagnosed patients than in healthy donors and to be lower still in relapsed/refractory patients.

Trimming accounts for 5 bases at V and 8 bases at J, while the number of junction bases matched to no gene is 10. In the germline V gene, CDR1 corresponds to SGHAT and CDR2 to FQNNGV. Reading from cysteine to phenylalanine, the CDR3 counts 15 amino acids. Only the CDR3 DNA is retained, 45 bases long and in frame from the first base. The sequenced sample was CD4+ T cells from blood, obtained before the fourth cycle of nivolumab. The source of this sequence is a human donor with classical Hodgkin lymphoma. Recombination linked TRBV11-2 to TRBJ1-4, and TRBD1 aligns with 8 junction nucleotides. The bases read TGTGCCAGCAGCCCGGGGGGGGCAGGGGGCGAAAAACTGTTTTTT. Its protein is CASSPGGAGGEKLFF. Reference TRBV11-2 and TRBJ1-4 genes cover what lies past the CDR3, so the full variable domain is EAGVAQSPRYKIIEKRQSVAFWCNPISGHATLYWYQQILGQGPKLLIQFQNNGVVDDSQLPKDRFSAERLKGVDSTLKIQPAKLEDSAVYLCASSPGGAGGEKLFFGSGTQLSVL.